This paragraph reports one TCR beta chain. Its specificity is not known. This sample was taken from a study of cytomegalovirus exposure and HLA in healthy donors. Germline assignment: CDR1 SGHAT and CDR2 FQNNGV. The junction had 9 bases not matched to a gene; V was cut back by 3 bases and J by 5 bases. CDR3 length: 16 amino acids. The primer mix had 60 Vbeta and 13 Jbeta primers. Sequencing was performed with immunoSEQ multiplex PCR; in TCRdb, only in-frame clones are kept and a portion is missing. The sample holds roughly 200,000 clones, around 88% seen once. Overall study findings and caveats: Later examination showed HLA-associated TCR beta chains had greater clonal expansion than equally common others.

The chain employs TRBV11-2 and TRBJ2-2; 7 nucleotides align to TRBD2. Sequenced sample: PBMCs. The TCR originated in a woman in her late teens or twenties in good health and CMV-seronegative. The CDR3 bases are TGTGCCAGCAGCTTCTGGTCTAGCGGCGGGACCGGGGAGCTGTTTTTT. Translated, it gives CASSFWSSGGTGELFF.